The source of this T cell receptor (beta chain) is a study of CD8+CD57+ T cells in acquired aplastic anemia. Turning to the study itself: Sorted CD4+ and CD8+ cell DNA averaged about 3 ug.

Notes on this clonotype: Its antigen is undetermined.

Profiling that covered TCR beta VDJ and CDR3 relied on genomic DNA as its template. TCRdb ran MiXCR on the reads and lists one entry per CDR3 protein. The data show around 290,000 distinct CDR3 sequences, about 50% seen once. Unmatched junction bases numbered 10, after V lost 8 bases and J lost 3 bases. The CDR3 sequence is 15 residues long. The germline gives CDR1 SGDLS, CDR2 YYNGEE. Patients included in sequencing had previously demonstrated CD8+CD57+ cell expansion by flow cytometry. Severe acquired aplastic anemia was present in every patient. Findings of the study overall: Roughly 27 shared CD8+ CDR3s appeared highly expressed within patients' immunodominant clones. Statistical testing detected no significant gap in CD8+ Simpson's diversity between patients and controls.

The origin of this receptor is a human donor with aplastic anemia. What was sequenced was sorted CD4+, CD8+, or CD8+CD57+ T cells (not recorded which) from PBMCs. The chain combines TRBV9 with TRBJ2-1; 8 bases align to TRBD2. DNA for the CDR3: TGTGCCAGTATACTCGGGAGGGCCGTCTACAATGAGCAGTTCTTC. It translates to CASILGRAVYNEQFF.